This T cell receptor (beta chain) stems from a study of T-cell memory formation after mild COVID-19. Overall study: TCR clusters mostly belonged to single donors.

Amplification by 5'RACE using constant-segment primers produced TCR alpha and TCR beta cDNA libraries that carried sample barcodes and UMIs. TCRdb itself ran the 5' RACE reads through MiXCR, one entry per CDR3 protein. The sample consists of about 540,000 distinct CDR3 sequences, about a fifth of them appearing once. The trim removed 4 bases at V and 0 bases at J, leaving 6 bases unmatched. The CDR3 runs to 16 residues. The germline V gene has CDR1 SGHAT and CDR2 FQNNGV. The sample comprised PBMCs or a T cell subset sorted from them (not recorded which). The sequence derives from an adult woman who had mild COVID-19 (a few samples of this study predate the infection). Cell type and time point are not known. The rearrangement joins TRBV11-2 to TRBJ2-3, with TRBD1 matching over 8 bases. The CDR3, as DNA: TGTGCCAGCAGCTCACGACAGGGGACTAGCACAGATACGCAGTATTTT. It encodes CASSSRQGTSTDTQYF. The complete variable domain, with remaining parts taken from reference TRBV11-2 and TRBJ2-3, reads EAGVAQSPRYKIIEKRQSVAFWCNPISGHATLYWYQQILGQGPKLLIQFQNNGVVDDSQLPKDRFSAERLKGVDSTLKIQPAKLEDSAVYLCASSSRQGTSTDTQYFGPGTRLTVL.